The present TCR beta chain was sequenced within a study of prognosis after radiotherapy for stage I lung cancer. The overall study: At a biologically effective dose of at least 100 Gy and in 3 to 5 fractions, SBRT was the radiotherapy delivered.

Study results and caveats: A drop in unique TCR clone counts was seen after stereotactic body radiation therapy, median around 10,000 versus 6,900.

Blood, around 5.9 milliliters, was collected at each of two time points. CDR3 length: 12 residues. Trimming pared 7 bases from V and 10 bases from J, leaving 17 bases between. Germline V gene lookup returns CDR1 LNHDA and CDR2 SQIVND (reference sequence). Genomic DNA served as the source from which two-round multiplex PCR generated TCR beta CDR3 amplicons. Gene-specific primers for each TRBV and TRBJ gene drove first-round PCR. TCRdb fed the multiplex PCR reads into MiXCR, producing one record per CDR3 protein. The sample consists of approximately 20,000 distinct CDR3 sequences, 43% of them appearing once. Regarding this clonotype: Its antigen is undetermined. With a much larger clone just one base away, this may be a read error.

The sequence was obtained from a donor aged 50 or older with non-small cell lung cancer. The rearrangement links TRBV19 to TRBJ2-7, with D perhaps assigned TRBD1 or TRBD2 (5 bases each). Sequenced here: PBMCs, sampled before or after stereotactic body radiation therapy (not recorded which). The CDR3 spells CASNTQMGDQYF. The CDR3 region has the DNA TGTGCCAGTAATACGCAAATGGGGGATCAGTACTTC.